This is a list of T cell receptor beta chains from one sample in a study of cytomegalovirus exposure and HLA in healthy donors. Clones were read by immunoSEQ multiplex PCR, and TCRdb kept only the in-frame ones, dropping some. The sample has about 130,000 clones; about 80% are singletons. Material: PBMCs. These receptors all come from a man between 40 and 49 years old in good health and CMV-seronegative. CDR3s include the opening cysteine and the closing phenylalanine or tryptophan. A D gene is named only where the DNA matches it firmly. Size is stated for part of the rows, as once, few or many counts, or as a class when the clone is expanded.

DNA: TGTGCCAGCAGCAGCGCCCTCGTTGACCCAAGGGAGACCCAGTACTTC
CDR3: CASSSALVDPRETQYF
D: .
V: TRBV7-8
J: TRBJ2-5
size: .

DNA: TGTGCCAGCAGCTTAGCGGCCGGGATGGGAGATACGCAGTATTTT
CDR3: CASSLAAGMGDTQYF
D: .
V: TRBV7-9
J: TRBJ2-3
size: .

DNA: TGCGCCAGCAGCTTGGGGGGTGACAGGGTGGACATTCAGTACTTC
CDR3: CASSLGGDRVDIQYF
D: TRBD1
V: TRBV5-1
J: TRBJ2-4
size: .

DNA: TGTGCCAGCAGTGAAGGTTGGGGACAGCCTAGCTCCTATAATTCACCCCTCCACTTT
CDR3: CASSEGWGQPSSYNSPLHF
D: TRBD1
V: TRBV6-1
J: TRBJ1-6
size: once

DNA: TGTGCCAGCTCACCCCCCCAGGGGGCATATGGAAACACCATATATTTT
CDR3: CASSPPQGAYGNTIYF
D: TRBD1
V: TRBV18
J: TRBJ1-3
size: .

DNA: TGTGCCAGCAGTACGACAACCCCACGTCGTGGCCATGGGTCCTACAATGAGCAGTTCTTC
CDR3: CASSTTTPRRGHGSYNEQFF
D: .
V: TRBV27
J: TRBJ2-1
size: once

DNA: TGTGCCTGGAGTGTACTAGCGATAGCCAAAAACATTCAGTACTTC
CDR3: CAWSVLAIAKNIQYF
D: TRBD2
V: TRBV30
J: TRBJ2-4
size: .

DNA: TGCGCCAGCAGCATAGGGGATCCCGTCGACGAGCAGTACTTC
CDR3: CASSIGDPVDEQYF
D: .
V: TRBV5-1
J: TRBJ2-7
size: few

DNA: TGTGCCAGCAGCTTAGTCTCGACTAGCGGTGCAGATACGCAGTATTTT
CDR3: CASSLVSTSGADTQYF
D: TRBD2
V: TRBV7-6
J: TRBJ2-3
size: .

DNA: TGTGCCAGCAGCTTGGGAGAGGGGGAGCGATTTCAGTGGGAGACCCAGTACTTC
CDR3: CASSLGEGERFQWETQYF
D: .
V: TRBV5-6
J: TRBJ2-5
size: .

DNA: TGTGCCAGCAGCTTCACCCCCTCATCGGGCGGGGAGCTGTTTTTT
CDR3: CASSFTPSSGGELFF
D: .
V: TRBV7-3
J: TRBJ2-2
size: .

DNA: TGTGCCAGCAGCTTTGACAGGGGTTCGAGCTGGGGGAACACTGAAGCTTTCTTT
CDR3: CASSFDRGSSWGNTEAFF
D: TRBD1
V: TRBV7-2
J: TRBJ1-1
size: few

DNA: TGTGCCAGCAGTTTCGGGGGAGGGCCCACAGATACGCAGTATTTT
CDR3: CASSFGGGPTDTQYF
D: TRBD2
V: TRBV27
J: TRBJ2-3
size: .

DNA: TGTGCCAGCAGTTTTTCCCCGCGGATAGCGAACTCATACAATGAGCAGTTCTTC
CDR3: CASSFSPRIANSYNEQFF
D: .
V: TRBV28
J: TRBJ2-1
size: .

DNA: TGCGCCAGCAGCTCACAGGGGAGCAGTGAAAAACTGTTTTTT
CDR3: CASSSQGSSEKLFF
D: TRBD1
V: TRBV5-1
J: TRBJ1-4
size: .

DNA: TGTGCCACCCGTGGAGGAGCCCCTGAAAAACTGTTTTTT
CDR3: CATRGGAPEKLFF
D: .
V: TRBV27
J: TRBJ1-4
size: .

DNA: TGTGCCAGCGGGGATAGCGGGAGTCAAGAGACCCAGTACTTC
CDR3: CASGDSGSQETQYF
D: TRBD2
V: TRBV27
J: TRBJ2-5
size: .

DNA: TGTGCCAGCAGCTTACTCGGCAGGGGGGTTAATTCACCCCTCCACTTT
CDR3: CASSLLGRGVNSPLHF
D: TRBD1
V: TRBV7-9
J: TRBJ1-6
size: .

DNA: TGTGCCTGGAGTAGGGGGACTGAAGCTTTCTTT
CDR3: CAWSRGTEAFF
D: .
V: TRBV30
J: TRBJ1-1
size: few

DNA: TGTGCCAGCAGCCAGGACACCGAGACCCAGTACTTC
CDR3: CASSQDTETQYF
D: .
V: TRBV5-8
J: TRBJ2-5
size: .

DNA: TGTGCCAGCTTCCCCCTAGCGGGAGGGGACGCCGGGGAGCTGTTTTTT
CDR3: CASFPLAGGDAGELFF
D: TRBD2
V: TRBV9
J: TRBJ2-2
size: .

DNA: TGTGCCAGCAGTCAACCCCCGCGGGGTACCGGGGAGCTGTTTTTT
CDR3: CASSQPPRGTGELFF
D: .
V: TRBV28
J: TRBJ2-2
size: .

DNA: TGTGCCTGGAGTTTAAGGACAGGGCCTAGCGACCAGTACTTC
CDR3: CAWSLRTGPSDQYF
D: TRBD1
V: TRBV30
J: TRBJ2-5
size: .

DNA: TGTGCCAGCAGGCCCTTAGCGGGGGGGAACTACAATGAGCAGTTCTTC
CDR3: CASRPLAGGNYNEQFF
D: TRBD2
V: TRBV2
J: TRBJ2-1
size: few

DNA: TGCAGTGCACACTACAATGAGCAGTTCTTC
CDR3: CSAHYNEQFF
D: .
V: TRBV20-1
J: TRBJ2-1
size: .

DNA: TGTGCCAGCAGCTTGGACGGGACACACCAAGAGACCCAGTACTTC
CDR3: CASSLDGTHQETQYF
D: .
V: TRBV5-4
J: TRBJ2-5
size: .

DNA: TGTGCCAGCAGTGCCGACAGGGTCTTCACCGGGGAGCTGTTTTTT
CDR3: CASSADRVFTGELFF
D: TRBD1
V: TRBV6-1
J: TRBJ2-2
size: few

DNA: TGTGCCTGGATGGGGGGGCTTGGGCGGGGGCAAGAGACCCAGTACTTC
CDR3: CAWMGGLGRGQETQYF
D: .
V: TRBV30
J: TRBJ2-5
size: .

DNA: TGCGCCAGCAGCCAAGATTGGGCGGACATGTCCTACGAGCAGTACTTC
CDR3: CASSQDWADMSYEQYF
D: .
V: TRBV4-1
J: TRBJ2-7
size: few

DNA: TGTGCCAGCAGCCGGGGGGGGCTAGGCACAGATACGCAGTATTTT
CDR3: CASSRGGLGTDTQYF
D: TRBD2
V: TRBV11-3
J: TRBJ2-3
size: .